This T cell receptor beta chain comes out of a study of T cells after yellow fever vaccination. TCRdb recomputed calls from the 5' RACE reads with MiXCR, one row per CDR3 protein. The sample holds some 560,000 distinct CDR3 sequences, around 17% seen once. V gave up 4 bases and J gave up 4 bases, with 10 bases separating them. CDR1 and CDR2 (germline): MNHEY, SMNVEV (reference sequence). The CDR3 runs 14 residues. Sequencing was performed on PBMCs, taken 4 to 6 days after the first yellow fever vaccination. This chain uses TRBV27 with TRBJ1-4; D remains unclear. This receptor was identified in a young man who received the YFV17D yellow fever vaccine. DNA for the CDR3: TGTGCCAGCAGTTGGTCCAGCCGTAATGAAAAACTGTTTTTT. Its translation is CASSWSSRNEKLFF.